This is a list of T cell receptor beta chains from one sample in a study of memory CD4+ T cells and cytomegalovirus serostatus. TCRdb keeps only in-frame clones here, not all; method: immunoSEQ multiplex PCR. The sample yields 48,000 or so clones, around 80% seen once. Material: memory CD4+ T cells from blood. Every receptor here comes from an adult in good health and CMV-seronegative. The CDR3 runs from the conserved cysteine through the conserved F or W. The order of the fields is clone size, V gene, J gene, D gene, CDR3 DNA, CDR3 protein. A D gene is named only where the DNA matches it firmly. The size entry is marked missing in some rows and otherwise reads once, few, many or a size class.

NA	TRBV12-5	TRBJ2-3	NA	TGTGCTAGTGCCAATCCAAGGACAGATACGCAGTATTTT	CASANPRTDTQYF
NA	TRBV7-2	TRBJ1-1	NA	TGTGCCAGCAGCCCTGCAGCGAGGGGGAACACTGAAGCTTTCTTT	CASSPAARGNTEAFF
NA	TRBV25-1	TRBJ1-6	TRBD1	TGTGCCAGCTCTCCCCGGGACAGGGGCAGTTCACCCCTCCACTTT	CASSPRDRGSSPLHF
NA	TRBV6-5	TRBJ1-1	NA	TGTGCCAGCCAACGGGTGCGGAACACTGAAGCTTTCTTT	CASQRVRNTEAFF
NA	TRBV19	TRBJ1-5	NA	TGTGCCAGTAGTATAGACAGGCTTGGCAATCAGCCCCAGCATTTT	CASSIDRLGNQPQHF
NA	TRBV19	TRBJ2-7	NA	TGTGCCAGTGTCTCCCAGGAGTCCTACGAGCAGTACTTC	CASVSQESYEQYF
once	TRBV9	TRBJ2-4	TRBD1	TGTGCCAGCAGCGTGACAGGGTCCAAAAACATTCAGTACTTC	CASSVTGSKNIQYF
NA	TRBV19	TRBJ2-1	TRBD2	TGTGCCAGTACCCGAGCGGGGGGGCGGTCCTACAATGAGCAGTTCTTC	CASTRAGGRSYNEQFF
NA	TRBV7-7	TRBJ1-3	NA	TGTGCCAGCAGCTTGACCCCGGGGAGGGGAAACACCATATATTTT	CASSLTPGRGNTIYF
NA	TRBV2	TRBJ2-5	NA	TGTGCCAGCAGACCTCGGGGGCAATTCCAAGAGACCCAGTACTTC	CASRPRGQFQETQYF
NA	TRBV27	TRBJ2-2	NA	TGTGCCACCGCGGAGTATACAGGTTCGAACACCGGGGAGCTGTTTTTT	CATAEYTGSNTGELFF